This T cell receptor (beta chain) was recorded in a study of blood T cell repertoires in COVID-19. Across the study: Collection of acute and convalescent COVID-19 samples took place in the United States, Italy and Spain. PBMCs, B-cell-depleted T cells, or T cells were the source of the cDNA or gDNA that made up the material.

V shed 6 bases and J shed 8 bases, with 19 bases lying between them. Germline CDR1 is SNHLY and CDR2 is FYNNEI. This CDR3 spans 14 amino acids. As originally analysed: Estimation of nucleated cell counts was performed using reference gene primer amplification. Assay used: immunoSEQ multiplex PCR; TCRdb lists only in-frame clones, some missing. V, J and clone size reflect that table, while D and trimming were determined from the DNA. The sample consists of tens of thousands of clones, 80% of them appearing once. The V and J genes are TRBV2 and TRBJ1-2, with D possibly TRBD1 on 5 matching bases. The origin of this receptor is a human donor in a cohort sampled during active COVID-19. The material sequenced was peripheral blood. CDR3 amino acids: CASRTGTSTGGYTF. CDR3 in DNA: TGTGCCAGCAGAACCGGGACTTCTACGGGGGGCTACACCTTC.